This T cell receptor beta chain was profiled in a study of regulatory T cells in long-lasting Graves disease (dated by TCRdb to about 2021). With respect to the entire study: Persistent Graves' disease was defined as persistently positive TSH receptor autoantibodies together with antithyroid drug treatment for over 5 years. Patients with persistent Graves' disease were compared with patients with newly diagnosed Graves' disease using TCR sequencing and RNA sequencing of peripheral blood. The study was registered as a clinical trial and conducted in China. A total of 33 samples were covered by TCR sequencing, comprising approximately 13 persistent and roughly 20 newly diagnosed Graves' disease patients. Persistent Graves' disease patients in the clinical cohort had taken antithyroid drugs for roughly ten years on average.

This clonotype has a handful of counts. Its antigen remains unidentified. No base quality values were provided; no much bigger clone lies one nucleotide off. The time point tag for this specimen amounts to: persistent/refractory GD, antithyroid drugs over 5 years with positive TRAb. For both TCR sequencing and RNA sequencing, RNA was extracted from PBMCs using TRIzol. The diagnosis of Graves' disease followed American Thyroid Association guidelines. Patients were recruited from an endocrinology department in Xi'an, China. Each patient gave approximately 8.8 milliliters of peripheral blood, collected in an EDTA anticoagulant tube. Ficoll Paque Plus density gradient separation was used to isolate PBMCs, and no further T cell sorting was done. An Agilent 2100 Bioanalyzer and agarose gel were used to assess RNA quality, and a NanoDrop 2000 was used to measure RNA concentration. The library was prepared using multiplex PCR. TCRdb shows the sequencer as Illumina HiSeq 4000. To build TCR beta libraries, CDR3 regions were amplified by Arm-PCR using iRepertoire HTBI primers. PCR products were gel purified before sequencing. In the paper's pipeline: Gene usage analysis of CDR3 amino acid clonotypes used the 50 to 70 TRBV and some 15 TRBJ segments found across samples. COPE and FqMerger were used to merge the filtered high-quality paired reads into contigs. BLAST was used to align contigs to IMGT TRBV, TRBD and TRBJ reference genes, with CDR3 defined following IMGT. Any clonotype with a frequency above 0.1% was counted as a highly expanded clone. Repertoire diversity was measured by Shannon entropy, and V-J evenness by the Gini coefficient. A clonotype was considered public if more than one individual shared it. TCRdb ran its own pipeline on the public reads, namely fastp trimming at Q25 and MiXCR clone calling, and kept in-frame beta chains. Rows are combined by CDR3 protein, so each entry shows the most common genes and DNA. The V and J calls come from TCRdb's annotation, not from the publication. The sample table holds around 460,000 distinct CDR3 sequences, of which 20% to 25% were seen once. The ten largest clones capture roughly 7% of the sample.

Study-wide conclusions, independent of this receptor: Only peripheral blood was studied, because thyroid tissue, the primary lesion, was inaccessible. Only the TCR beta chain was sequenced and analyzed. Compared with newly diagnosed patients, patients with persistent Graves' disease had lower TCR Shannon entropy and fewer highly expanded clones, which suggests clonal expansion. TRBV28, TRBJ1-2 and TRBJ2-5 were preferentially used in persistent disease, while TRBV20-1 and TRBJ2-1 were favored in newly diagnosed disease. Patients with persistent disease shared more public clonotypes (around 2,500) than newly diagnosed patients did (about 970). The authors noted that the small sample size was a limitation that may lower accuracy.

The germline V gene (reference sequence) sets CDR1 to MNHEY and CDR2 to SMNVEV. The CDR3 runs 13 amino acids, cysteine and phenylalanine included. The sequence is cut down to CDR3 DNA, 39 bases in frame from base 1. V is clipped by 0 bases and J by 8 bases, and the sequence between their germline boundaries is 10 bases long. The sequence derives from a female donor with Graves disease. Sequencing was performed on peripheral blood mononuclear cells (PBMCs), taken when the disease was refractory, from a patient treated with antithyroid drugs. The chain links TRBV27 with TRBJ1-2; the D gene cannot be named for sure. The CDR3 sequence is CASSLSNLGGYTF. The base sequence is TGTGCCAGCAGTTTATCGAATCTGGGGGGCTACACCTTC.